This entry concerns a single TCR beta chain. Its antigen is unknown. CDR3 length equals 13 residues. Germline V gene data show CDR1 as SQVTM and CDR2 as ANQGSEA. It was by 5' RACE with UMI labels that the TRB cDNA libraries were prepared. TCRdb reprocessed the 5' RACE reads and keeps a single row for each CDR3 protein, giving no DNA. The ten top clones account for about 0.37%, within a sample of more than 100,000 distinct CDR3 sequences. The data belong to a study of CXCR3-negative and CXCR3-positive naive CD8 T cells. Study results and caveats: TRB CDR3s were more hydrophobic in CXCR3-positive than in CXCR3-negative naive cells. The study found CXCR3 expression partially decreased after cryopreservation and ran most assays on fresh PBMCs.

The rearrangement links TRBV29-1 to TRBJ2-5; TCRdb's D gene call, TRBD1, goes unchecked for lack of DNA. The receptor was isolated from a human donor in good health. Some clones in this sample may be carry-over from other donors' samples. Material: naive CXCR3+ CD8+ T cells from blood. Subset denoted: CD45RO-CCR7+CD27+CD95- naive CD8+ T cells expressing CXCR3 (TNR3+). The CDR3 spells CSVAPDSQETQYF.